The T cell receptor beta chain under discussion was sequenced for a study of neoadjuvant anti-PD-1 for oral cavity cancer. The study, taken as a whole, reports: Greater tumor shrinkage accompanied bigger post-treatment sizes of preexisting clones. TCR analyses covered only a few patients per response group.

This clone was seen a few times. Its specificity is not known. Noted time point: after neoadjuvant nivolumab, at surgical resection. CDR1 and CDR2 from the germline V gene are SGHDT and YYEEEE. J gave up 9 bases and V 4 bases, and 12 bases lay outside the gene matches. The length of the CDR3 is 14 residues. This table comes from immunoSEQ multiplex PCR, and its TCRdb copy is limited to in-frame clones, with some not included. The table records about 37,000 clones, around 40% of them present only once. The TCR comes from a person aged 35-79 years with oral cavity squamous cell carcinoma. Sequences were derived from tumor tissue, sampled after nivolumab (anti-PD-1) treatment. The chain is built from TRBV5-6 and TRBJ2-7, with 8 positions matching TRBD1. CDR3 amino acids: CASSLGTGPFGQYF. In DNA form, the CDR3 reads TGTGCCAGCAGCCTCGGGACAGGCCCATTTGGGCAGTACTTC.